The T cell receptor (beta chain) under discussion was sequenced for a study of neurological immune-mediated disorders. The unsorted libraries were prepared from 2 million PBMCs (stored at -80 C). Germline values: CDR1 MGHDK, CDR2 SYGVNS. The germline V and J ends were trimmed by 4 bases and 6 bases, with 18 bases remaining between them. This CDR3 region has 15 residues. 5'RACE with 10-nucleotide random UMIs generated the cDNA. Sequencing runs each yielded over 160 million TCR-beta sequences from 15-18 subjects. TCRdb re-analysed the 5' RACE reads in MiXCR, keeping a single row per CDR3 protein. There are 65,000 to 90,000 distinct CDR3 sequences in the sample; over 9% occur only once, and around 1.8% lies in the top ten.

The rearrangement links TRBV25-1 to TRBJ1-1, with a possible D match to TRBD1 (6 bases). Specimen: PBMCs. This receptor was identified in a middle-aged man in good health. The CDR3 reads CASSGYSGHPSEAFF. The DNA for the CDR3 is TGTGCCAGCAGTGGTTATTCGGGACACCCTTCTGAAGCTTTCTTT.